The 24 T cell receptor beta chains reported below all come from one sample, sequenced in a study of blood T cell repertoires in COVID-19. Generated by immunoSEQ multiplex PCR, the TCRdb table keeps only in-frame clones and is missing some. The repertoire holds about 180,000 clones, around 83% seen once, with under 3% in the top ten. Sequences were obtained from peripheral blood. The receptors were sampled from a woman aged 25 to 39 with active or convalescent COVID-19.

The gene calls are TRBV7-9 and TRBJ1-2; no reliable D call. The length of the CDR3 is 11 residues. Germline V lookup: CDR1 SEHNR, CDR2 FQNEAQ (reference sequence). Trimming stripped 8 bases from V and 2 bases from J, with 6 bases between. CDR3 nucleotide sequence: TGTGCCAGCGCGGCAAACTATGGCTACACCTTC. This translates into CASAANYGYTF.

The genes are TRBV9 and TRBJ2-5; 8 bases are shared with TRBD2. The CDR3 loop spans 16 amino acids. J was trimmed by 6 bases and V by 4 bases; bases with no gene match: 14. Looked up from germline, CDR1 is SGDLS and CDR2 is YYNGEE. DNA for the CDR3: TGTGCCAGCAGCCCTCAAGCGGGGGTCCTTCGAAAGACCCAGTACTTC. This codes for CASSPQAGVLRKTQYF. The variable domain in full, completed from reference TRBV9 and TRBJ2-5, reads DSGVTQTPKHLITATGQRVTLRCSPRSGDLSVYWYQQSLDQGLQFLIQYYNGEERAKGNILERFSAQQFPDLHSELNLSSLELGDSALYFCASSPQAGVLRKTQYFGPGTRLLVL.

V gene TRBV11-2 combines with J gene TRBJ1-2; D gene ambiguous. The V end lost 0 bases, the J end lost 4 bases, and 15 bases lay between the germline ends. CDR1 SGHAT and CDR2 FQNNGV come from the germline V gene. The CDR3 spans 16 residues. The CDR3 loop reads CASSLDGLQVFYGYTF. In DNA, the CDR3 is TGTGCCAGCAGCTTAGATGGGTTGCAGGTCTTCTATGGCTACACCTTC. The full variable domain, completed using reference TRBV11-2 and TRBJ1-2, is EAGVAQSPRYKIIEKRQSVAFWCNPISGHATLYWYQQILGQGPKLLIQFQNNGVVDDSQLPKDRFSAERLKGVDSTLKIQPAKLEDSAVYLCASSLDGLQVFYGYTFGSGTRLTVV.

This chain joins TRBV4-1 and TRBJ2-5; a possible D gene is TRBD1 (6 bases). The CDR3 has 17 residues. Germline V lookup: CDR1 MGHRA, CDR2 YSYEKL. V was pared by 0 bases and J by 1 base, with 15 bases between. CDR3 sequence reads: CASSQEARTAAQETQYF. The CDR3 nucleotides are TGCGCCAGCAGCCAAGAGGCAAGGACAGCCGCCCAAGAGACCCAGTACTTC.

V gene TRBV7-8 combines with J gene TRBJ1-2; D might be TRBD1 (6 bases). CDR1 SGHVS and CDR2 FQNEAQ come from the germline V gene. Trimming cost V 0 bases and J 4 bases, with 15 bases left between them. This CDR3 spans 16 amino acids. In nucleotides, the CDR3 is TGTGCCAGCAGCTTAGCGGCAGGGGCGGCGGGCTATGGCTACACCTTC. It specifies CASSLAAGAAGYGYTF.

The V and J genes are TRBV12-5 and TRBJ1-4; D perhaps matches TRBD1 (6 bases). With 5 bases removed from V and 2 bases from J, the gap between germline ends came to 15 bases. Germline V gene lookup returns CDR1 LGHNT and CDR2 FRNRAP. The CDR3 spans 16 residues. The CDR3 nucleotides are TGTGCTAGTGGTAACTCTAACAGGGCTACTAATGAAAAACTGTTTTTT. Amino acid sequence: CASGNSNRATNEKLFF.

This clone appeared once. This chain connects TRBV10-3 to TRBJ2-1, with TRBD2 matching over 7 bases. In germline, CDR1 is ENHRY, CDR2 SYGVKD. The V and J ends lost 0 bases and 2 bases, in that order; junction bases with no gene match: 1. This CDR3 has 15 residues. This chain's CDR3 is CAISESGGTYNEQFF. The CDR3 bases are TGTGCCATCAGTGAGTCGGGGGGGACCTACAATGAGCAGTTCTTC.

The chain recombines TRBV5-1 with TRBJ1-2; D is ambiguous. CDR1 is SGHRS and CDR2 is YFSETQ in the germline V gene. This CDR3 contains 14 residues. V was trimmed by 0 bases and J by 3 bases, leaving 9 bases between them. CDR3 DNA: TGCGCCAGCAGCTTGGATGGGCAGGACTATGGCTACACCTTC. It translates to CASSLDGQDYGYTF.

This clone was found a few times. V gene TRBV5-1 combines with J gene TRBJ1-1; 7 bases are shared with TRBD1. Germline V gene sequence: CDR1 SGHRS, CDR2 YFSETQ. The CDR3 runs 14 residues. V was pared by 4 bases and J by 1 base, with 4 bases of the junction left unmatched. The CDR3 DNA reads TGCGCCAGCAGCGCGGGACAGACGAACACTGAAGCTTTCTTT. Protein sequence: CASSAGQTNTEAFF.

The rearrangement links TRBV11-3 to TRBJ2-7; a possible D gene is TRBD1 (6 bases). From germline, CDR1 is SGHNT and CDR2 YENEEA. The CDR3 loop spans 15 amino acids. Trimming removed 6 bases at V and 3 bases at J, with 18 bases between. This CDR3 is CASSSPRTAFYEQYF. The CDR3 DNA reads TGTGCCAGCAGTTCACCGAGGACAGCGTTCTACGAGCAGTACTTC.

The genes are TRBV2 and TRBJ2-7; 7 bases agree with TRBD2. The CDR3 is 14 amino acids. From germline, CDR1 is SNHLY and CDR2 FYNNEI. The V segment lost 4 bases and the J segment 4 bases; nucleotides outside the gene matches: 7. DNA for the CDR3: TGTGCCAGCAGTGCCCAGTGGGGGGGGTACGAGCAGTACTTC. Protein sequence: CASSAQWGGYEQYF.

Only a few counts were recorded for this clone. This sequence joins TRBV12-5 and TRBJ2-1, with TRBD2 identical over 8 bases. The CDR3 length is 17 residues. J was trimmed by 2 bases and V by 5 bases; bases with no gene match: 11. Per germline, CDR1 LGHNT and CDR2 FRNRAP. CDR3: CASGRSGGILPYNEQFF. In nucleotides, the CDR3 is TGTGCTAGTGGTCGCAGCGGGGGCATACTCCCCTACAATGAGCAGTTCTTC.

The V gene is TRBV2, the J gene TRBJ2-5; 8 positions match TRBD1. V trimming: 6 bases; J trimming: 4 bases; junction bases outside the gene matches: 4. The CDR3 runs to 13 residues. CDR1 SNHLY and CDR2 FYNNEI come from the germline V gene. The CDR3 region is CASSADRAETQYF. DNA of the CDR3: TGTGCCAGCAGCGCGGACAGGGCAGAGACCCAGTACTTC.

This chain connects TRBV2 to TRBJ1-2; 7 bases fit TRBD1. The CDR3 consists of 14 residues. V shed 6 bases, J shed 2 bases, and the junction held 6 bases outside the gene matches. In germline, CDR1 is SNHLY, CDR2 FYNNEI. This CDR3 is CASSPGQQNYGYTF. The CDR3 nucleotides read TGTGCCAGCAGCCCGGGACAGCAGAACTATGGCTACACCTTC. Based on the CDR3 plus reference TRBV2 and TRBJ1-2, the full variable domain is EPEVTQTPSHQVTQMGQEVILRCVPISNHLYFYWYRQILGQKVEFLVSFYNNEISEKSEIFDDQFSVERPDGSNFTLKIRSTKLEDSAMYFCASSPGQQNYGYTFGSGTRLTVV.

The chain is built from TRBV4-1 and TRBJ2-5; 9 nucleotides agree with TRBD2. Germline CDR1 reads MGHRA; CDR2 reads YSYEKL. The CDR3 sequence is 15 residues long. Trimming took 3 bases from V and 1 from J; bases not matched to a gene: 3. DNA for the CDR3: TGCGCCAGCAGCCATCCTAGCGGGGCCCAAGAGACCCAGTACTTC. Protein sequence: CASSHPSGAQETQYF.

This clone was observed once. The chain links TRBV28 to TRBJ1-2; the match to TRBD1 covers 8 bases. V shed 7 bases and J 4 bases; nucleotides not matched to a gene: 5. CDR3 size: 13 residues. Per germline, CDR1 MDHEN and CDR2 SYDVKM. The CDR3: CASNGQGVYGYTF. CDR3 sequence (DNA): TGTGCCAGCAACGGACAGGGAGTCTATGGCTACACCTTC.

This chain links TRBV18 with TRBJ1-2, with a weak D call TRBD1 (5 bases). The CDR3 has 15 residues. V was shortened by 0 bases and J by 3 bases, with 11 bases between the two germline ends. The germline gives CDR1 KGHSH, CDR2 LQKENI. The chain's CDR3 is CASSPPISGHYGYTF. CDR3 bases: TGTGCCAGCTCACCACCTATTTCAGGGCACTATGGCTACACCTTC.

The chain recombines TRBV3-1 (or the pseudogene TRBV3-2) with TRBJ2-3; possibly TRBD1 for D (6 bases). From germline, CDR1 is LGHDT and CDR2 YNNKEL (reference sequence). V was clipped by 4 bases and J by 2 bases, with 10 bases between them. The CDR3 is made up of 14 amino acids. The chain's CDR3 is CASSRWTVTDTQYF. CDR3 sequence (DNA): TGTGCCAGCAGCCGATGGACAGTCACAGATACGCAGTATTTT.

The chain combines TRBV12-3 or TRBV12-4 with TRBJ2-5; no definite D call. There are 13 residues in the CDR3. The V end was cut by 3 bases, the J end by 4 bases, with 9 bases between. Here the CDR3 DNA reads TGTGCCAGCAGTTTGCAGGATGGAGAGACCCAGTACTTC. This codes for CASSLQDGETQYF.

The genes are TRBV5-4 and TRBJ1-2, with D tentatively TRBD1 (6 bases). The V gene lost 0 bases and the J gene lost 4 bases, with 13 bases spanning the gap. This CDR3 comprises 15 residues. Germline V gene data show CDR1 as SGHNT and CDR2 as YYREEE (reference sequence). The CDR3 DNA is TGTGCCAGCAGCTTGGGGGGGCGTAGAACCTATGGCTACACCTTC. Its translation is CASSLGGRRTYGYTF.

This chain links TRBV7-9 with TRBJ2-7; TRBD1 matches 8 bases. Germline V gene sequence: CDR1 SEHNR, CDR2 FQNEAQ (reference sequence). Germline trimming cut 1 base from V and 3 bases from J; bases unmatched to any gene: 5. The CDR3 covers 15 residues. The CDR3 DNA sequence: TGTGCCAGCAGCTTAGGCGGCAGGGGGCTCTACGAGCAGTACTTC. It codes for CASSLGGRGLYEQYF.

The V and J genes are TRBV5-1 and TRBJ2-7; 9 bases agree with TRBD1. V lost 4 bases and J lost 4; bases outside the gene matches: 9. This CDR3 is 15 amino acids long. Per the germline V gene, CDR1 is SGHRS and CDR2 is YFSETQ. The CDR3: CASSPQYRGRYEQYF. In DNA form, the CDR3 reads TGCGCCAGCAGCCCCCAATACAGGGGGCGGTACGAGCAGTACTTC.

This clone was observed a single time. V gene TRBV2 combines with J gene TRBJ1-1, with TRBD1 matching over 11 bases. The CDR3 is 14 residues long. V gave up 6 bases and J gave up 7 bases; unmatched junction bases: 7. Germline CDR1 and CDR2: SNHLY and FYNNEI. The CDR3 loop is CASRKDRGLDEAFF. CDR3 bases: TGTGCCAGCAGAAAGGACAGGGGGCTTGATGAAGCTTTCTTT.

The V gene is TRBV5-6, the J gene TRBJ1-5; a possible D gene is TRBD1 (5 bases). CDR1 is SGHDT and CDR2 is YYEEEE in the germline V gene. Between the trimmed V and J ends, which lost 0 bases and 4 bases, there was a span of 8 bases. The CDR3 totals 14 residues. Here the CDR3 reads CASSLVAGNQPQHF. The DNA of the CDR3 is TGTGCCAGCAGCTTGGTAGCAGGGAATCAGCCCCAGCATTTT.